This is a list of T cell receptor beta chains from one sample in a study of OX40 agonist ivuxolimab in advanced cancers. TCRdb's copy holds only in-frame clones and misses some; the assay was immunoSEQ multiplex PCR. In the table there are 50,000 to 65,000 clones, over 75% of which are singletons. The sample here was CD4+ or CD8+ T cells sorted from blood, taken in a trial of the OX40 agonist ivuxolimab. All receptors come from an adult with an advanced solid tumor such as melanoma, head and neck, liver or kidney cancer. The CDR3 runs from the conserved cysteine through the conserved F or W. A D gene is named only where the DNA matches it firmly. Rows may omit the clone size; those that give it use once, few, many or a size class.

cdr3_aa: CASSSSVATEQFF
cdr3_nt: TGTGCCAGCAGCTCCAGCGTCGCCACTGAGCAGTTCTTC
clone_size: -
v_call: TRBV11-3
d_call: -
j_call: TRBJ2-1

cdr3_aa: CASSHRRGVPEAFF
cdr3_nt: TGCGCCAGCAGTCACCGGCGGGGGGTTCCTGAAGCTTTCTTT
clone_size: -
v_call: TRBV23-1
d_call: -
j_call: TRBJ1-1

cdr3_aa: CSVGEHAGTGELFF
cdr3_nt: TGCAGCGTGGGAGAACACGCGGGAACCGGGGAGCTGTTTTTT
clone_size: -
v_call: TRBV29-1
d_call: -
j_call: TRBJ2-2

cdr3_aa: CASSNRGSNEKLFF
cdr3_nt: TGTGCCAGTAGTAACCGGGGATCTAATGAAAAACTGTTTTTT
clone_size: once
v_call: TRBV19
d_call: -
j_call: TRBJ1-4

cdr3_aa: CASTKDGSGNTIYF
cdr3_nt: TGTGCCAGCACAAAGGACGGATCTGGAAACACCATATATTTT
clone_size: -
v_call: TRBV6-1
d_call: -
j_call: TRBJ1-3

cdr3_aa: CSVEWGYTQYF
cdr3_nt: TGCAGCGTTGAATGGGGGTATACGCAGTATTTT
clone_size: -
v_call: TRBV29-1
d_call: -
j_call: TRBJ2-3

cdr3_aa: CASIGQGVTLTEAFF
cdr3_nt: TGTGCCAGTATCGGACAGGGGGTAACCCTCACTGAAGCTTTCTTT
clone_size: -
v_call: TRBV19
d_call: TRBD1
j_call: TRBJ1-1

cdr3_aa: CASKGGTGDSGNTIYF
cdr3_nt: TGTGCCAGCAAGGGGGGGACGGGGGACTCTGGAAACACCATATATTTT
clone_size: -
v_call: TRBV11-2
d_call: -
j_call: TRBJ1-3

cdr3_aa: CASRAGVLGGNTIYF
cdr3_nt: TGTGCCAGCAGAGCAGGGGTTTTGGGTGGAAACACCATATATTTT
clone_size: -
v_call: TRBV2
d_call: -
j_call: TRBJ1-3

cdr3_aa: CASSLAGATYEQYF
cdr3_nt: TGTGCCAGCAGCTTAGCCGGGGCCACCTACGAGCAGTACTTC
clone_size: few
v_call: TRBV7-9
d_call: -
j_call: TRBJ2-7

cdr3_aa: CASSLDLAGADTQYF
cdr3_nt: TGCGCCAGCAGCTTGGACCTAGCGGGCGCAGATACGCAGTATTTT
clone_size: -
v_call: TRBV5-1
d_call: TRBD2
j_call: TRBJ2-3

cdr3_aa: CAWATGTYQPQHF
cdr3_nt: TGTGCCTGGGCAACCGGGACCTATCAGCCCCAGCATTTT
clone_size: once
v_call: TRBV30
d_call: -
j_call: TRBJ1-5

cdr3_aa: CASSANFGGTEAFF
cdr3_nt: TGTGCCAGCAGCGCAAATTTTGGCGGCACTGAAGCTTTCTTT
clone_size: -
v_call: TRBV2
d_call: -
j_call: TRBJ1-1

cdr3_aa: CASSKQGPGELFF
cdr3_nt: TGTGCCAGCAGTAAACAGGGCCCCGGGGAGCTGTTTTTT
clone_size: -
v_call: TRBV6-1
d_call: -
j_call: TRBJ2-2

cdr3_aa: CASSSRDGNYGYTF
cdr3_nt: TGTGCCAGCAGCTCCAGGGACGGCAACTATGGCTACACCTTC
clone_size: -
v_call: TRBV7-2
d_call: -
j_call: TRBJ1-2